Listed below are T cell receptor beta chains from one sample, sequenced in a study of T-cell reconstitution after alpha-beta-depleted transplantation in children. TCRdb analysed the PCR reads with MiXCR anew, one entry per CDR3 protein. The sample has 500,000 to 650,000 distinct CDR3 sequences, over 10% seen once. Specimen: PBMCs, mostly from graft donor cells, collected 180 days after TCRalphabeta/CD19-depleted stem cell transplant. These receptors all stem from a female patient aged 2-9 years who had a stem cell transplant for aplastic anemia, so the T cells may come from the graft donor. Both conserved end residues are part of each CDR3. The D gene is left open where the match is weak. The listing skips clone size in some rows; elsewhere it reads once, few, many or a size class.

abundance: many; d_gene: .; j_gene: TRBJ2-2; v_gene: TRBV12-5; CDR3aa: CASGLVGGELFF; CDR3nt: TGTGCTAGTGGTTTGGTAGGCGGGGAGCTGTTTTTT
abundance: many; d_gene: .; j_gene: TRBJ1-4; v_gene: TRBV12-3/TRBV12-4; CDR3aa: CASRWGGEGEKLFF; CDR3nt: TGTGCCAGCAGATGGGGGGGAGAGGGTGAAAAACTGTTTTTT
abundance: .; d_gene: .; j_gene: TRBJ2-1; v_gene: TRBV18; CDR3aa: CASSLLLDNNDQFF; CDR3nt: TGTGCCAGCTCACTGCTATTGGATAACAATGACCAGTTCTTC
abundance: many; d_gene: .; j_gene: TRBJ1-1; v_gene: TRBV25-1; CDR3aa: CASSADLGRSEAFF; CDR3nt: TGTGCCAGCAGTGCCGACCTTGGACGATCTGAAGCTTTCTTT
abundance: .; d_gene: .; j_gene: TRBJ2-3; v_gene: TRBV7-2; CDR3aa: CASSFHHSTDTQYF; CDR3nt: TGTGCCAGCAGCTTCCACCACTCCACAGATACGCAGTATTTT
abundance: few; d_gene: .; j_gene: TRBJ1-6; v_gene: TRBV20-1; CDR3aa: CSAVGSSYNSPLHF; CDR3nt: TGCAGTGCGGTAGGGAGCTCCTATAATTCACCCCTCCACTTT
abundance: few; d_gene: .; j_gene: TRBJ1-5; v_gene: TRBV4-2; CDR3aa: CASSQVEGRPQHF; CDR3nt: TGTGCCAGCAGCCAAGTGGAAGGCAGGCCGCAGCATTTT
abundance: few; d_gene: .; j_gene: TRBJ1-5; v_gene: TRBV20-1; CDR3aa: CSAREWGYNQPQHF; CDR3nt: TGCAGTGCTAGAGAATGGGGTTACAATCAGCCCCAGCATTTT
abundance: few; d_gene: TRBD2; j_gene: TRBJ2-1; v_gene: TRBV6-5; CDR3aa: CASGTSGRVNDEQFF; CDR3nt: TGTGCCAGCGGGACTAGCGGGAGAGTAAACGATGAGCAGTTCTTC
abundance: .; d_gene: .; j_gene: TRBJ2-7; v_gene: TRBV7-9; CDR3aa: CASADSRNEQYF; CDR3nt: TGTGCCAGCGCAGACTCGAGGAACGAGCAGTACTTC
abundance: few; d_gene: .; j_gene: TRBJ1-5; v_gene: TRBV10-2; CDR3aa: CASSASLHSNQPQHF; CDR3nt: TGCGCCAGCAGTGCCAGCCTTCATAGCAATCAGCCCCAGCATTTT
abundance: few; d_gene: .; j_gene: TRBJ2-7; v_gene: TRBV28; CDR3aa: CASSYAGGGRLHEQYF; CDR3nt: TGTGCCAGCAGTTACGCAGGAGGAGGGAGGCTCCACGAGCAGTACTTC
abundance: few; d_gene: .; j_gene: TRBJ1-5; v_gene: TRBV12-3/TRBV12-4; CDR3aa: CASSIIGGVRQPQHF; CDR3nt: TGTGCCAGCAGTATAATTGGGGGGGTTCGTCAGCCCCAGCATTTT
abundance: .; d_gene: .; j_gene: TRBJ2-1; v_gene: TRBV11-2; CDR3aa: CASRLSSASSYNEQFF; CDR3nt: TGTGCCAGCAGATTGTCTAGCGCAAGCTCCTACAATGAGCAGTTCTTC
abundance: .; d_gene: TRBD2; j_gene: TRBJ2-2; v_gene: TRBV9; CDR3aa: CASSALAGGNRRGELFF; CDR3nt: TGTGCCAGCAGCGCCCTAGCGGGGGGGAACCGAAGAGGGGAGCTGTTTTTT
abundance: .; d_gene: TRBD2; j_gene: TRBJ2-1; v_gene: TRBV19; CDR3aa: CASAVRTSPWREQFF; CDR3nt: TGTGCCAGTGCAGTCCGGACTAGCCCCTGGCGTGAGCAGTTCTTC
abundance: few; d_gene: TRBD2; j_gene: TRBJ2-1; v_gene: TRBV28; CDR3aa: CASSLSRAGGPLSPYYNEQFF; CDR3nt: TGTGCCAGCAGTTTGTCCCGGGCGGGAGGGCCTCTTTCCCCCTACTACAATGAGCAGTTCTTC
abundance: few; d_gene: TRBD2; j_gene: TRBJ2-1; v_gene: TRBV27; CDR3aa: CASSLSEGLVANEQFF; CDR3nt: TGTGCCAGCAGTTTATCGGAGGGACTAGTCGCCAATGAGCAGTTCTTC
abundance: few; d_gene: TRBD2; j_gene: TRBJ2-1; v_gene: TRBV28; CDR3aa: CASRGETSGSFEQFF; CDR3nt: TGTGCCAGCAGAGGGGAGACTAGCGGGAGTTTTGAGCAGTTCTTC
abundance: .; d_gene: .; j_gene: TRBJ2-3; v_gene: TRBV10-3; CDR3aa: CAISGSTDTQYF; CDR3nt: TGTGCCATCAGTGGGTCCACAGATACGCAGTATTTT
abundance: few; d_gene: TRBD2; j_gene: TRBJ2-1; v_gene: TRBV7-9; CDR3aa: CASPGGSSYNEQFF; CDR3nt: TGTGCCAGCCCCGGCGGGAGCTCCTACAATGAGCAGTTCTTC
abundance: few; d_gene: TRBD2; j_gene: TRBJ2-3; v_gene: TRBV14; CDR3aa: CASSLLAGVGTDTQYF; CDR3nt: TGTGCCAGCAGCTTACTAGCGGGAGTTGGCACAGATACGCAGTATTTT
abundance: .; d_gene: .; j_gene: TRBJ2-3; v_gene: TRBV28; CDR3aa: CASSLLQLSSTDTQYF; CDR3nt: TGTGCCAGCAGTTTATTGCAATTGTCGAGCACAGATACGCAGTATTTT
abundance: many; d_gene: .; j_gene: TRBJ2-3; v_gene: TRBV28; CDR3aa: CASKAATDTQYF; CDR3nt: TGTGCCAGCAAAGCAGCCACAGATACGCAGTATTTT
abundance: few; d_gene: .; j_gene: TRBJ1-2; v_gene: TRBV20-1; CDR3aa: CSVRYAGTNYGYTF; CDR3nt: TGCAGTGTAAGATATGCAGGGACCAACTATGGCTACACCTTC
abundance: few; d_gene: .; j_gene: TRBJ2-7; v_gene: TRBV4-3; CDR3aa: CASSANRAYEQYF; CDR3nt: TGCGCCAGCAGCGCGAACAGGGCCTACGAGCAGTACTTC
abundance: few; d_gene: TRBD1; j_gene: TRBJ2-7; v_gene: TRBV7-8; CDR3aa: CASSQWTGLGVKGGLYEQYF; CDR3nt: TGTGCCAGCAGCCAATGGACAGGGTTGGGGGTTAAGGGCGGACTCTACGAGCAGTACTTC
abundance: few; d_gene: .; j_gene: TRBJ1-1; v_gene: TRBV28; CDR3aa: CASTLSTVMNTEAFF; CDR3nt: TGTGCCAGCACCCTGTCGACAGTTATGAACACTGAAGCTTTCTTT
abundance: .; d_gene: .; j_gene: TRBJ2-1; v_gene: TRBV7-6; CDR3aa: CASSLAPAIGATYSYNEQFF; CDR3nt: TGTGCCAGCAGCTTAGCCCCCGCTATAGGGGCGACCTACTCCTACAATGAGCAGTTCTTC
abundance: .; d_gene: .; j_gene: TRBJ2-1; v_gene: TRBV29-1; CDR3aa: CSVEAPQAGYNEQFF; CDR3nt: TGCAGCGTTGAAGCGCCGCAGGCGGGGTACAATGAGCAGTTCTTC
abundance: .; d_gene: TRBD1; j_gene: TRBJ1-1; v_gene: TRBV6-2/TRBV6-3; CDR3aa: CASSYSIGGQGDTEAFF; CDR3nt: TGTGCCAGCAGTTACTCGATCGGGGGGCAGGGGGACACTGAAGCTTTCTTT
abundance: .; d_gene: .; j_gene: TRBJ2-1; v_gene: TRBV20-1; CDR3aa: CSARVDPRGEQFF; CDR3nt: TGCAGTGCTAGAGTGGACCCCCGAGGTGAGCAGTTCTTC
abundance: many; d_gene: .; j_gene: TRBJ2-3; v_gene: TRBV5-5; CDR3aa: CASSLRGARTDTQYF; CDR3nt: TGTGCCAGCAGCTTGCGGGGGGCGCGGACAGATACGCAGTATTTT
abundance: few; d_gene: TRBD1; j_gene: TRBJ1-3; v_gene: TRBV27; CDR3aa: CATWGQGNTIYF; CDR3nt: TGTGCCACCTGGGGACAGGGAAACACCATATATTTT
abundance: few; d_gene: .; j_gene: TRBJ2-5; v_gene: TRBV5-6; CDR3aa: CASSLTSIEETQYF; CDR3nt: TGTGCCAGCAGCTTGACTAGCATTGAAGAGACCCAGTACTTC